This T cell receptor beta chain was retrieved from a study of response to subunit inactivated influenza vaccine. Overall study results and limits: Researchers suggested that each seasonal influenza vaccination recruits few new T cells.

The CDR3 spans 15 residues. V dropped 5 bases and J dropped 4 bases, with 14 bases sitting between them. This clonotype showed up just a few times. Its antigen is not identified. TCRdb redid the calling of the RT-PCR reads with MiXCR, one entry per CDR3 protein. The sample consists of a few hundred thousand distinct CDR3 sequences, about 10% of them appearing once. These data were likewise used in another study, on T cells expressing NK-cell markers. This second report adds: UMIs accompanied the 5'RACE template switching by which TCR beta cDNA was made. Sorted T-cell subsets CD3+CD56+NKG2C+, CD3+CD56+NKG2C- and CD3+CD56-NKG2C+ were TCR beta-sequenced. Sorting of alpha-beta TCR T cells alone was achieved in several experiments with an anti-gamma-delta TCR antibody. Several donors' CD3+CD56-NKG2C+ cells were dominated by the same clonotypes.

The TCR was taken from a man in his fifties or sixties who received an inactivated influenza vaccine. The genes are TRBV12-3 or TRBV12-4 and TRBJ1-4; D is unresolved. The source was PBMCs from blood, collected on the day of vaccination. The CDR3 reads CASSPRAGINEKLFF. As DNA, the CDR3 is TGTGCCAGCAGTCCTCGGGCAGGCATTAATGAAAAACTGTTTTTT.